Detailed here is one T cell receptor beta chain. As yet, its antigen is unknown. This entry comes from a study of CD8 T cells in ankylosing spondylitis. The study's findings and limits: Disease-linked clones bore a CD8+ phenotype and were relatively rare in peripheral blood. A TCR beta motif made of several highly homologous variants seemed typical of ankylosing spondylitis blood. Significantly higher representation of disease-linked clones was reported for matched ankylosing spondylitis synovial fluid. Past research had described some motif variants in reactive arthritis synovial fluid and blood.

TCRdb reprocessed the 5' RACE reads with MiXCR, giving one entry per CDR3 protein. The repertoire consists of 150,000 or so distinct CDR3 sequences, with around a tenth occurring once and the leading ten covering 25% to 35%. CDR3 length: 14 residues. Trimming removed 11 bases from V and 1 base from J; junction bases left unmatched: 10. Germline V gene lookup returns CDR1 MNHEY and CDR2 SMNVEV (reference sequence). The sample taken for sequencing was blood, either unsorted or a sorted T cell fraction (not recorded which). The clonotype was recovered from a male donor with ankylosing spondylitis or in good health (not recorded which). This chain links TRBV27 with TRBJ1-1, with TRBD1 matching 7 bases. The CDR3 DNA reads as TGTGCCTCGGGCCCCCGACAGGGGAACACTGAAGCTTTCTTT. Its translation is CASGPRQGNTEAFF.